This TCR beta chain was recorded in a study of vaccination effects on CD4 cells after COVID-19. V lost 1 base, J lost 3 bases, and 13 bases lay in between. CDR1 and CDR2 (germline): LGHDT, YNNKEL (reference sequence). The length of the CDR3 is 15 residues. Assay: immunoSEQ multiplex PCR; the TCRdb copy retains only in-frame clones and omits some. This sample has tens of thousands of clones, with 74% found just once. Before sequencing took place, the ViraFEST assay used viral peptide pools to expand antigen-specific CD4+ T cells. Researchers isolated CD4+ T cells once approximately 10 days of culture had elapsed. The study found no prior SARS-CoV-2 infection in the vaccine recipients, who tested negative for nucleocapsid antibodies. Comment on this clone: The target antigen is unknown.

Sequencing was performed on CD4+ T cells from PBMCs cultured with HCoV-229E spike peptides, taken before COVID-19 vaccination. This rearrangement joins TRBV3-1 (or the pseudogene TRBV3-2) to TRBJ2-7; a possible D gene is TRBD1 (5 bases). The TCR comes from a human donor who received a COVID-19 vaccine. The CDR3 is CASSQGPGINYEQYV. The CDR3 DNA is TGTGCCAGCAGCCAAGGACCAGGGATAAACTACGAGCAGTACGTC.